This T cell receptor (beta chain) is drawn from a study of T-cell memory formation after mild COVID-19. As for the study in general: Largely, TCR clusters stayed within a single donor. General study results and limits: From day 15 to 85, contracting clones were balanced between CD4 and CD8, whereas later expanders leaned toward CD4+. Some clones that responded turned up in pre-infection memory, which suggests that cross-reactive memory joined in.

Per the germline V gene, CDR1 is KGHDR and CDR2 is SFDVKD. V was trimmed by 2 bases and J by 6 bases, leaving 3 bases between them. The CDR3 covers 12 residues. In this sample, this clonotype turned up many times. Its antigen is as yet unknown. TCRdb ran MiXCR on the 5' RACE reads and lists one entry per CDR3 protein. The sample holds 150,000 to 200,000 distinct CDR3 sequences, around a tenth seen once. The sequence derives from a man younger than 35 who had mild COVID-19 (a few samples of this study predate the infection). Cell type and time point are not known. This chain joins TRBV24-1 and TRBJ2-2; D call uncertain. The sample comprised PBMCs or a T cell subset sorted from them (not recorded which). The CDR3 loop reads CATSDSAGELFF. CDR3 bases: TGTGCCACCAGTGATTCAGCCGGGGAGCTGTTTTTT.